The entry that follows covers one TCR beta chain sequence. What it binds is not known. This sample is part of a study of cytomegalovirus exposure and HLA in healthy donors. There are 15 residues in the CDR3. The V gene's germline CDR1 is SGHNT and CDR2 YYREEE (reference sequence). The V and J ends lost 3 bases and 0 bases, in that order; junction bases with no gene match: 5. PCR was performed using 60 Vbeta and 13 Jbeta primers. Sequencing used immunoSEQ multiplex PCR; TCRdb keeps in-frame clones, though not all of them. The sample lists 90,000 to 150,000 clones; roughly 77% were seen once. Findings and limits, study-wide: Previous analysis showed most TCR beta V segments were productive about 87% or about 30% of the time.

The sample comprised PBMCs. The receptor comes from a man aged 40-49 years in good health and CMV-seronegative. The chain is built from TRBV5-4 and TRBJ1-2, with 7 bases matching TRBD1. CDR3 in DNA: TGTGCCAGCAGCTGGACAGGACAAGCTAACTATGGCTACACCTTC. Its translation is CASSWTGQANYGYTF.